The present entry profiles one T cell receptor (beta chain) with its context. The antigen is unknown. This record comes from a study of shared clonotypes between healthy human individuals. Findings and caveats of the study: Clonotype sharing among donors likely depends on sequencing depth.

Repertoires were generated with immunoSEQ multiplex PCR, while TCRdb's copy carries only in-frame clones and drops some. Of about 960,000 clones in the sample, approximately 76% are singletons; the top ten hold around 1.5%. The V gene's germline CDR1 is GTSNPN and CDR2 SVGIG (reference sequence). Deletions cut 5 bases from V and 4 bases from J, with 18 bases between. The CDR3 loop spans 15 amino acids. This chain uses TRBV30 with TRBJ1-5; D possibly corresponds to TRBD1 (5 bases). Specimen: memory CD4+ T cells sorted from blood. The sample's subset: CD45RA-negative fraction. This sequence originates from a man between 18 and 35 years old in good health. The CDR3 bases are TGTGCCTGGGGGTTTGGGGGACGGTCGAATCAGCCCCAGCATTTT. Translation: CAWGFGGRSNQPQHF.